The 26 T cell receptor beta chains given below trace back to one sample, sequenced in a study of beta chain features in type 1 diabetes. Expressed TCRB transcripts were sequenced, since all the RNA that had been isolated was reverse transcribed. The method was immunoSEQ multiplex PCR; TCRdb's version includes in-frame clones alone and lacks a portion of them. The sample has about 150,000 clones, 11% seen once. Sequencing was done on a sample of central memory CD4+ T cells from blood. The receptors derive from a man between 18 and 29 years old in good health.

This clone has only a few counts. The chain links TRBV29-1 to TRBJ2-7; tentatively, D is TRBD1 (5 bases). Germline V CDR1 and CDR2: SQVTM, ANQGSEA. V lost 6 bases and J 2 bases, leaving 8 bases between the germline ends. The CDR3 length is 11 residues. DNA of the CDR3: TGCAGCGTCGGACAAACCTACGAGCAGTACTTC. It specifies CSVGQTYEQYF.

In its sample, this clone was seen many times. The gene calls are TRBV5-1 and TRBJ2-7, with D perhaps matching TRBD2 (6 bases). Germline CDR1 and CDR2: SGHRS and YFSETQ. This CDR3 is built from 15 residues. V gave up 2 bases and J gave up 0 bases, with 12 bases separating them. This chain's CDR3 is CASSFLGLASYEQYF. DNA for the CDR3: TGCGCCAGCAGCTTTCTGGGACTGGCCTCCTACGAGCAGTACTTC.

The chain links TRBV18 to TRBJ2-3; the match to TRBD1 covers 7 bases. Trimming removed 4 bases from V and 3 bases from J; junction bases left unmatched: 1. The CDR3 consists of 13 residues. Germline V lookup: CDR1 KGHSH, CDR2 LQKENI. The CDR3 DNA is TGTGCCAGCTCACGGGACAGAACAGATACGCAGTATTTT. Translation: CASSRDRTDTQYF.

The V call is TRBV6-5, the J call TRBJ1-6; tentatively, D is TRBD1 (6 bases). This CDR3 has 16 residues. Trimming stripped 2 bases from V and 4 bases from J, with 12 bases between. Germline CDR1 and CDR2: MNHEY and SVGAGI. The CDR3 here is CASSYEGGKYNSPLHF. CDR3 coding DNA: TGTGCCAGCAGTTACGAAGGGGGGAAATATAATTCACCCCTCCACTTT.

There are a few counts of this clone. The V and J genes are TRBV5-1 and TRBJ1-2; 10 positions match TRBD1. The CDR3 is made up of 15 amino acids. In germline, CDR1 is SGHRS, CDR2 YFSETQ. With 0 bases clipped from V and 4 bases from J, the junction kept 3 bases outside the gene matches. CDR3 protein: CASSLEDRGPYGYTF. In DNA form, the CDR3 reads TGCGCCAGCAGCTTGGAAGACAGGGGGCCCTATGGCTACACCTTC.

This clone came up a few times. The chain carries TRBV9 and TRBJ1-4, with a tentative D call TRBD1 (5 bases). CDR3 size: 15 residues. V was shortened by 3 bases and J by 1 base, with 10 bases between the two germline ends. Germline V CDR1 and CDR2: SGDLS, YYNGEE. The CDR3, as DNA: TGTGCCAGCAGCGGAGGACACGAAACTAATGAAAAACTGTTTTTT. It specifies CASSGGHETNEKLFF.

This clone has just a few counts. Other DNA sequences from this sample encode an identical CDR3 as well. This chain uses TRBV19 with TRBJ2-7, with 9 bases identical to TRBD1. Germline CDR1 and CDR2: LNHDA and SQIVND (reference sequence). The CDR3 spans 15 residues. J gave up 4 bases and V 3 bases, and 7 bases lay outside the gene matches. DNA of the CDR3: TGTGCCAGTAGTATCGGAGGGACAGGGAGATACGAGCAGTACTTC. Encoded protein: CASSIGGTGRYEQYF.

For the CDR3, the DNA is TGCAGCGCCACAACAGGGGACAGACCCAATGAGCAGTTCTTC. Its protein is CSATTGDRPNEQFF. This sequence joins TRBV29-1 and TRBJ2-1; 7 nucleotides line up with TRBD1. From germline, CDR1 is SQVTM and CDR2 ANQGSEA. This CDR3 comprises 14 residues. V shed 7 bases and J 6 bases; nucleotides not matched to a gene: 12.

This clone was found a few times. The chain links TRBV5-1 to TRBJ2-7; D perhaps matches TRBD1 (6 bases). The germline V gene encodes CDR1 SGHRS and CDR2 YFSETQ. V lost 7 bases to trimming and J lost 0 bases, with 20 bases between them. The CDR3 runs to 16 residues. The CDR3: CASSISGTPASYEQYF. The CDR3 coding sequence is TGCGCCAGCTCTATATCGGGGACACCCGCCTCCTACGAGCAGTACTTC. Complete variable domain (other parts from reference TRBV5-1 and TRBJ2-7): KAGVTQTPRYLIKTRGQQVTLSCSPISGHRSVSWYQQTPGQGLQFLFEYFSETQRNKGNFPGRFSGRQFSNSRSEMNVSTLELGDSALYLCASSISGTPASYEQYFGPGTRLTVT.

The V and J genes are TRBV10-3 and TRBJ2-7, with TRBD1 as a possible D gene (5 bases). The CDR3 consists of 13 residues. CDR1 ENHRY and CDR2 SYGVKD come from the germline V gene. V shed 7 bases and J shed 4 bases, with 14 bases lying between them. The CDR3 nucleotides read TGTGCCATCAACCCGACAGAATTATACGAGCAGTACTTC. Protein product: CAINPTELYEQYF.

The gene calls are TRBV10-3 and TRBJ1-2; D not certain. Germline-derived CDR1 and CDR2 are ENHRY and SYGVKD. The V and J ends lost 2 bases and 5 bases respectively, with 6 bases between them. This CDR3 comprises 12 residues. CDR3: CAISEEGYGYTF. In DNA, the CDR3 is TGTGCCATCAGTGAGGAAGGGTATGGCTACACCTTC.

J is TRBJ1-1 and V is TRBV28; D uncertain. V was pared by 6 bases and J by 11 bases, with 19 bases between. The germline V gene has CDR1 MDHEN and CDR2 SYDVKM. This CDR3 contains 13 residues. CDR3 amino acids: CASSPSKGTVAFF. DNA of the CDR3: TGTGCCAGCAGCCCAAGCAAGGGCACTGTTGCTTTCTTT. The variable domain in full, completed from reference TRBV28 and TRBJ1-1, reads DVKVTQSSRYLVKRTGEKVFLECVQDMDHENMFWYRQDPGLGLRLIYFSYDVKMKEKGDIPEGYSVSREKKERFSLILESASTNQTSMYLCASSPSKGTVAFFGQGTRLTVV.

This clone was detected a few times. One base away lies a much larger clone, so this may be a sequencing read error. This chain uses TRBV11-2 with TRBJ2-7; no reliable D call. Trimming cost V 3 bases and J 0 bases, with 3 bases left between them. The V gene's germline CDR1 is SGHAT and CDR2 FQNNGV. The CDR3 has 12 amino acids. The CDR3 region is CASSLSSYEQYF. CDR3 DNA: TGTGCCAGCAGCTTGAGCTCCTACGAGCAGTACTTC.

This clone occurred a few times. J is TRBJ2-7 and V is TRBV28; a weak D match, TRBD2 (5 bases). This CDR3 comprises 16 residues. Germline CDR1 MDHEN, CDR2 SYDVKM. V gave up 6 bases and J gave up 2 bases, with 20 bases separating them. The CDR3 DNA is TGTGCCAGCAGGCCTGCCCTCTTACTAGGTACCTACGAGCAGTACTTC. Residues: CASRPALLLGTYEQYF. Full variable domain (missing parts from reference TRBV28 and TRBJ2-7): DVKVTQSSRYLVKRTGEKVFLECVQDMDHENMFWYRQDPGLGLRLIYFSYDVKMKEKGDIPEGYSVSREKKERFSLILESASTNQTSMYLCASRPALLLGTYEQYFGPGTRLTVT.

The chain has TRBV4-2 and TRBJ2-5, with D tentatively TRBD1 (6 bases). This CDR3 region has 16 residues. Germline V gene data show CDR1 as LGHNA and CDR2 as YNFKEQ. V lost 0 bases and J lost 5, with 16 bases in between. CDR3 in amino acids: CASSQDSGRGHETQYF. The CDR3 region has the DNA TGTGCCAGCAGCCAAGATTCCGGCAGGGGCCATGAGACCCAGTACTTC.

In its sample, this clone was seen a few times. The gene calls are TRBV28 and TRBJ2-7; possibly TRBD2 for D (5 bases). V lost 2 bases, J lost 9 bases, and 26 bases lay in between. The CDR3 has 17 amino acids. The germline gives CDR1 MDHEN, CDR2 SYDVKM. CDR3 region: CASSLVTGKVGSERQYF. CDR3 bases: TGTGCCAGCAGTTTAGTGACGGGAAAGGTGGGGTCCGAAAGGCAGTACTTC.

This chain connects TRBV7-2 to TRBJ2-2, with D perhaps TRBD1 (5 bases). Trimming removed 1 base at V and 4 bases at J, with 10 bases between. The length of the CDR3 is 15 residues. Germline CDR1 SGHTA, CDR2 FQGNSA. In DNA, the CDR3 is TGTGCCAGCAGCTTAGTTAGTAGGGGCACCGGGGAGCTGTTTTTT. This gives the protein CASSLVSRGTGELFF. The variable domain in full, with the rest retrieved from reference TRBV7-2 and TRBJ2-2, is GAGVSQSPSNKVTEKGKDVELRCDPISGHTALYWYRQSLGQGLEFLIYFQGNSAPDKSGLPSDRFSAERTGGSVSTLTIQRTQQEDSAVYLCASSLVSRGTGELFFGEGSRLTVL.

In its sample, this clone was seen a few times. The V and J genes are TRBV7-2 and TRBJ2-1; the D is unclear. V lost 3 bases to trimming and J lost 7 bases, with 4 bases between them. The V gene's germline CDR1 is SGHTA and CDR2 FQGNSA. This CDR3 spans 11 amino acids. CDR3 DNA: TGTGCCAGCAGCTTGTCAAATGAGCAGTTCTTC. Protein sequence: CASSLSNEQFF.

This clone was counted a few times. The chain joins TRBV2 to TRBJ2-2, with D perhaps matching TRBD2 (6 bases). V lost 5 bases to trimming and J lost 9 bases, with 19 bases between them. Germline V CDR1 and CDR2: SNHLY, FYNNEI. The CDR3 covers 15 residues. The DNA of the CDR3 is TGTGCCAGCAGTCCTCTTACAACTAGCAGCCGGGAGCTGTTTTTT. The encoded protein is CASSPLTTSSRELFF.

This clone was observed a few times. This chain uses TRBV5-6 with TRBJ2-5; D not resolved. CDR1 SGHDT and CDR2 YYEEEE come from the germline V gene. Trimming left V 4 bases short and J 5 bases short, with 12 bases between. The CDR3 has 13 residues. The CDR3 region has the DNA TGTGCCAGCAGCCCGGTAATCGGGGAGACCCAGTACTTC. This translates into CASSPVIGETQYF.

This clone was seen more than once but under ten times. The rearrangement uses TRBV4-1 and TRBJ1-5, with D possibly TRBD1 on 6 matching bases. V was cut by 2 bases and J by 1 base, with 9 bases left in between. Germline V gene data show CDR1 as MGHRA and CDR2 as YSYEKL. CDR3 size: 15 residues. In DNA, the CDR3 is TGCGCCAGCAGCCAACCCGGGACAAGCAATCAGCCCCAGCATTTT. Translation: CASSQPGTSNQPQHF.

This clone was seen only a few times. The genes are TRBV7-3 and TRBJ1-3; D not certain. This CDR3 comprises 15 residues. CDR1 SGHTA and CDR2 FQGTGA come from the germline V gene. Trimming took 0 bases from V and 3 from J, leaving 9 bases between them. CDR3 region: CASSLTGSGGNTIYF. The CDR3 DNA is TGTGCCAGCAGCTTAACCGGGTCTGGTGGAAACACCATATATTTT. The whole variable domain, filled in from reference TRBV7-3 and TRBJ1-3, reads GAGVSQTPSNKVTEKGKYVELRCDPISGHTALYWYRQSLGQGPEFLIYFQGTGAADDSGLPNDRFFAVRPEGSVSTLKIQRTERGDSAVYLCASSLTGSGGNTIYFGEGSWLTVV.

In its sample, this clone was seen a few times. This chain links TRBV29-1 with TRBJ2-5; no clear D. V lost 6 bases, J lost 2 bases, and 10 bases lay in between. Germline-derived CDR1 and CDR2 are SQVTM and ANQGSEA. CDR3 length: 12 residues. The CDR3 sequence: CSVRLPQETQYF. As DNA, the CDR3 is TGCAGCGTGCGGCTTCCACAAGAGACCCAGTACTTC. The whole variable domain, remainder taken from reference TRBV29-1 and TRBJ2-5, is SAVISQKPSRDICQRGTSLTIQCQVDSQVTMMFWYRQQPGQSLTLIATANQGSEATYESGFVIDKFPISRPNLTFSTLTVSNMSPEDSSIYLCSVRLPQETQYFGPGTRLLVL.

The chain is built from TRBV7-2 and TRBJ2-5; D gene uncertain. The CDR3 spans 13 residues. The germline CDR1 and CDR2 sequences are SGHTA and FQGNSA. Trimming removed 2 bases at V and 4 bases at J, with 8 bases between. CDR3 protein: CASSLLVPETQYF. DNA of the CDR3: TGTGCCAGCAGCTTACTGGTCCCAGAGACCCAGTACTTC.

The chain joins TRBV7-2 to TRBJ1-2; D remains unclear. V lost 4 bases, J lost 0 bases, and 12 bases lay in between. CDR1 is SGHTA, CDR2 FQGNSA, per germline. The CDR3 covers 15 residues. The CDR3 loop is CASSSHSISNYGYTF. CDR3 nucleotide sequence: TGTGCCAGCAGCTCCCACAGCATTTCTAACTATGGCTACACCTTC.

This clone was found a few times. This chain links TRBV7-2 with TRBJ2-2, with 8 bases lining up with TRBD1. CDR3 length: 16 amino acids. V lost 7 bases to trimming and J lost 6 bases; unmatched junction nucleotides: 13. The germline V gene has CDR1 SGHTA and CDR2 FQGNSA. The CDR3 coding sequence is TGTGCCAGCACCCGCCGCAGGGGGCAAGCCGCCGGGGAGCTGTTTTTT. This sequence encodes CASTRRRGQAAGELFF.